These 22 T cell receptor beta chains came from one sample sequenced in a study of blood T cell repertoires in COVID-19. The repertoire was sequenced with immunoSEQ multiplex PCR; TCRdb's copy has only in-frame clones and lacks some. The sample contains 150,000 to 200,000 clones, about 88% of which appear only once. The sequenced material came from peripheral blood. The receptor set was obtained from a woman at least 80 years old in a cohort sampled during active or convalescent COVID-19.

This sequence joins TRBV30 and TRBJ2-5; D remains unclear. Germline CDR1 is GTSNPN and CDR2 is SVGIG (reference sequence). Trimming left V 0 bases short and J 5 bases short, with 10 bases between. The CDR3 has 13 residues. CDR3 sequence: CAWSVLGRETQYF. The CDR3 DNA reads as TGTGCCTGGAGTGTTTTGGGCCGGGAGACCCAGTACTTC.

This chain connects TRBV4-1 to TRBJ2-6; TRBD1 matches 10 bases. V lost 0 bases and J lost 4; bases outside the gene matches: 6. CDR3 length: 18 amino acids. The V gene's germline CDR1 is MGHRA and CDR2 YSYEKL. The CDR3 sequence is CASSQDPGTGAGANVLTF. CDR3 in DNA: TGCGCCAGCAGCCAAGACCCCGGGACAGGGGCCGGGGCCAACGTCCTGACTTTC.

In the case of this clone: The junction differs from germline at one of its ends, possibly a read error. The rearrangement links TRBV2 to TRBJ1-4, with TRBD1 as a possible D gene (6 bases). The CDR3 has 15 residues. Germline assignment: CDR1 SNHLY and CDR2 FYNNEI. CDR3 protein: CASSEATGRHEKLFF. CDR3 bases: TGTGCCAGCAGCGAAGCGACAGGACGCCATGAAAAACTGTTTTTT.

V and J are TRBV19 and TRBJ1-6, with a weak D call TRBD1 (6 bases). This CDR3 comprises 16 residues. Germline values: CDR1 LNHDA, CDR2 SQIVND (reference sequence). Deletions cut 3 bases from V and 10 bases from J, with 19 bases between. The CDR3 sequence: CASSIAGALSGSPLHF. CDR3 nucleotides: TGTGCCAGTAGTATCGCAGGGGCCCTTTCAGGGTCACCCCTCCACTTT.

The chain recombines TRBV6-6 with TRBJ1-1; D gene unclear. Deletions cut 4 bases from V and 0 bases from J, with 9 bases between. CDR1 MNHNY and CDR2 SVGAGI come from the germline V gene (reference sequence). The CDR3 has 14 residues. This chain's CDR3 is CASSFRGMNTEAFF. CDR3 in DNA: TGTGCCAGCAGTTTTCGGGGAATGAACACTGAAGCTTTCTTT.

CDR3 DNA sequence: TGTGCCAGCAGCACCCCCCCGGCAGGGGGCGATGCTAGCACAGATACGCAGTATTTT. Its translation: CASSTPPAGGDASTDTQYF. The chain recombines TRBV7-9 with TRBJ2-3, with TRBD1 matching 8 bases. CDR3 length: 19 residues. Losses at the gene ends were 5 bases for V and 0 bases for J; bases not matched to a gene: 16. CDR1 and CDR2 from the germline V gene are SEHNR and FQNEAQ (reference sequence).

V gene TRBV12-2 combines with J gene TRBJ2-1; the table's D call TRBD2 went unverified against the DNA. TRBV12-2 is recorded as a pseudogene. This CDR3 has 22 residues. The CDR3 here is CASRPPTSGTLLIPGHYNEQFF. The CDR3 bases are TGTGCAAGTCGCCCACCGACTAGCGGGACCCTCCTGATACCTGGTCACTACAATGAGCAGTTCTTC.

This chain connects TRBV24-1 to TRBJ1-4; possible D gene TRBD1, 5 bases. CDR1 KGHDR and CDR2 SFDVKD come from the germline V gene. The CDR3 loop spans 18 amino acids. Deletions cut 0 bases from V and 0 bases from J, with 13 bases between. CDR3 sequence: CATSDLLGGLSTNEKLFF. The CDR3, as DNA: TGTGCCACCAGTGATTTGCTGGGGGGACTCTCAACTAATGAAAAACTGTTTTTT.

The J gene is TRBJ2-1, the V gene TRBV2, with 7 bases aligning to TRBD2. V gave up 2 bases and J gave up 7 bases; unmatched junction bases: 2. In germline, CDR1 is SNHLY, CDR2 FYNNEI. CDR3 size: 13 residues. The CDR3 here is CASSESGKNEQFF. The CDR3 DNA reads TGTGCCAGCAGTGAAAGCGGGAAGAATGAGCAGTTCTTC.

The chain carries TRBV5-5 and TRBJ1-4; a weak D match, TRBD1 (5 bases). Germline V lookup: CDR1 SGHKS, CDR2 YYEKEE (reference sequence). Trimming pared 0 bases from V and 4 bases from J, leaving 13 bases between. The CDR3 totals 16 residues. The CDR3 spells CASSLGTPIYNEKLFF. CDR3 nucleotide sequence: TGTGCCAGCAGCTTGGGGACACCAATCTATAATGAAAAACTGTTTTTT. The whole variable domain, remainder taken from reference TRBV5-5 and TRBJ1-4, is DAGVTQSPTHLIKTRGQQVTLRCSPISGHKSVSWYQQVLGQGPQFIFQYYEKEERGRGNFPDRFSARQFPNYSSELNVNALLLGDSALYLCASSLGTPIYNEKLFFGSGTQLSVL.

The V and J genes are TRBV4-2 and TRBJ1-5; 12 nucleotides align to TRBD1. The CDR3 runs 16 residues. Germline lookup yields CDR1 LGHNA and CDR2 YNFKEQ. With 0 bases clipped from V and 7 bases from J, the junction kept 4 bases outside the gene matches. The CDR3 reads CASSQDGTGGGQPQHF. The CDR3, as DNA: TGTGCCAGCAGCCAAGATGGGACAGGGGGCGGGCAGCCCCAGCATTTT.

CDR3 DNA: TGTGCCAGCAGCTTGTGGTCAGCGGGGTCGAGCACCGGGGAGCTGTTTTTT. Its protein product is CASSLWSAGSSTGELFF. The rearrangement uses TRBV11-3 and TRBJ2-2; TRBD2 aligns across 7 bases. V shed 3 bases, J shed 4 bases, and the junction held 11 bases outside the gene matches. Germline-derived CDR1 and CDR2 are SGHNT and YENEEA. The CDR3 totals 17 residues. The whole variable domain, remainder taken from reference TRBV11-3 and TRBJ2-2, is EAGVVQSPRYKIIEKKQPVAFWCNPISGHNTLYWYLQNLGQGPELLIRYENEEAVDDSQLPKDRFSAERLKGVDSTLKIQPAELGDSAVYLCASSLWSAGSSTGELFFGEGSRLTVL.

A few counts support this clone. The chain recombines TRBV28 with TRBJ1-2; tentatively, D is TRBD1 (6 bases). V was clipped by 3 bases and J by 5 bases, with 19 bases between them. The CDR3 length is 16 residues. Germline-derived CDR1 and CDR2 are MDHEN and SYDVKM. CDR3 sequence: CASSFLQGGGAYGYTF. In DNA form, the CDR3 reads TGTGCCAGCAGTTTCCTACAGGGAGGGGGGGCGTATGGCTACACCTTC.

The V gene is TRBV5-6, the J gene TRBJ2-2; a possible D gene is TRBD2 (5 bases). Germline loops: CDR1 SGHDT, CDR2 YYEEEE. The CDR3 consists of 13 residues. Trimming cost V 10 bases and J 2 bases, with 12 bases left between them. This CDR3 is CAAEGVNTGELFF. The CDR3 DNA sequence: TGTGCCGCCGAGGGCGTCAACACCGGGGAGCTGTTTTTT.

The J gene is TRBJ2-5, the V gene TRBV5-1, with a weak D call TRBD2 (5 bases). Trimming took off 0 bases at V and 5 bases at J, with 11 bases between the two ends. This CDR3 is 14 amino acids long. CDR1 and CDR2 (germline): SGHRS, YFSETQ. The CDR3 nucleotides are TGCGCCAGCAGCTTGGGGCAGCGAGGGGAGACCCAGTACTTC. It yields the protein CASSLGQRGETQYF.

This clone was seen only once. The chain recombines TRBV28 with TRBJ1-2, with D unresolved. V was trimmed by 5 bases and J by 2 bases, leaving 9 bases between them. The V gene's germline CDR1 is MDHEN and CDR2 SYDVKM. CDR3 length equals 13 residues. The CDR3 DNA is TGTGCCAGCAGTAAGGAGAACAACTATGGCTACACCTTC. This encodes CASSKENNYGYTF.

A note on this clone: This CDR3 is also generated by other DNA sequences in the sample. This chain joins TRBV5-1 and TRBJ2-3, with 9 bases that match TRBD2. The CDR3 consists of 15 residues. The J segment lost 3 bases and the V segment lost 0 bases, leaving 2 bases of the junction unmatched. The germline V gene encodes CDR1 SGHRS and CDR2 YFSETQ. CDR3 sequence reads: CASSLELAGTDTQYF. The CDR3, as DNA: TGCGCCAGCAGCTTGGAGCTAGCGGGGACAGATACGCAGTATTTT.

CDR3 nucleotides: TGTGCCAGCAGCCAAGAACAGGGGCGGAGTTCACCCCTCCACTTT. It codes for CASSQEQGRSSPLHF. The chain carries TRBV3-1 (or the pseudogene TRBV3-2) and TRBJ1-6; 7 bases are a match to TRBD1. Germline values: CDR1 LGHDT, CDR2 YNNKEL (reference sequence). This CDR3 comprises 15 residues. V shed 0 bases, J shed 9 bases, and the junction held 5 bases outside the gene matches.

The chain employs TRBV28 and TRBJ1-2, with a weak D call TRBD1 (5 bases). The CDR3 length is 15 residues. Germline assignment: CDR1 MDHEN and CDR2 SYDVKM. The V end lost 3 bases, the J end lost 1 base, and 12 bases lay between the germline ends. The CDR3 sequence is CASSLVTGGNYGYTF. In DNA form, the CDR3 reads TGTGCCAGCAGTTTGGTTACAGGCGGTAACTATGGCTACACCTTC.

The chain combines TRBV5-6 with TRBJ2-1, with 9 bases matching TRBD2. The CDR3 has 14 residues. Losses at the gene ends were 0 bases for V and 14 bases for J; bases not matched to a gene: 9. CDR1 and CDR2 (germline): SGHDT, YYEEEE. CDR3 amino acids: CASSLDSVSGSKFF. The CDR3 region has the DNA TGTGCCAGCAGCTTGGACTCGGTTAGCGGGAGTAAGTTCTTC.

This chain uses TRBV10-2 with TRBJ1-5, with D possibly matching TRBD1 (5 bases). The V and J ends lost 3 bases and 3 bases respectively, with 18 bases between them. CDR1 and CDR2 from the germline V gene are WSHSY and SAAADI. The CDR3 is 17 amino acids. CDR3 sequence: CASSDPREVVDNQPQHF. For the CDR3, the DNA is TGCGCCAGCAGTGACCCCAGGGAGGTTGTTGACAATCAGCCCCAGCATTTT.

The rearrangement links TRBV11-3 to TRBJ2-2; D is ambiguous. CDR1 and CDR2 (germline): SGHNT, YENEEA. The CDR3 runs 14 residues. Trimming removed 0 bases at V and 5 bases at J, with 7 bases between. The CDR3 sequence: CASSLDPRTGELFF. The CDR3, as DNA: TGTGCCAGCAGCTTAGATCCCCGGACCGGGGAGCTGTTTTTT.